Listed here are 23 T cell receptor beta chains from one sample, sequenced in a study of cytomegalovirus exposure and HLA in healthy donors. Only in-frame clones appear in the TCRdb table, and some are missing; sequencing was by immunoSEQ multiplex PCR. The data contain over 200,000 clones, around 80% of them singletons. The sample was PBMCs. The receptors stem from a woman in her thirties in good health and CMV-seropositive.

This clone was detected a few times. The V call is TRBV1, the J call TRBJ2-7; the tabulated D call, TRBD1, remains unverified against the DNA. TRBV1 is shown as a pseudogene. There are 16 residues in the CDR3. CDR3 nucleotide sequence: TGCACCAGCAGGTCCCGGGACAGGGAGTGCGGTAAGGGGCAGTACTTC. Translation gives CTSRSRDRECGKGQYF.

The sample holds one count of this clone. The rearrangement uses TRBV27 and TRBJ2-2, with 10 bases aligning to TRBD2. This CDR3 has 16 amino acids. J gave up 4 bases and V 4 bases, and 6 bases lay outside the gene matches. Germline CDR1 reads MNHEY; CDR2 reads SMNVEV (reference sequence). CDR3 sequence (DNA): TGTGCCAGCAGTTCCCTAGCGGGAGTTGGCACCGGGGAGCTGTTTTTT. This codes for CASSSLAGVGTGELFF.

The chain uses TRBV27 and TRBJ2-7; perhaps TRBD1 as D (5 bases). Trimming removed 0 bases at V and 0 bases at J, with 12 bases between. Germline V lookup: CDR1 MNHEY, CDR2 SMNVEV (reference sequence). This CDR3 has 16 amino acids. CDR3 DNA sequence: TGTGCCAGCAGTTTATCTCCAGGGTCAAGCTCCTACGAGCAGTACTTC. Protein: CASSLSPGSSSYEQYF.

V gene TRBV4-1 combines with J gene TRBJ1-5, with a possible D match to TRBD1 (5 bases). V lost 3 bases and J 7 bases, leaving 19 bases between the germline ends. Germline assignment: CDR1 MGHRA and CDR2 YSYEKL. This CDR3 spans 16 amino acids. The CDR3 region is CASSHYTGDWRQPQHF. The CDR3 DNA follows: TGCGCCAGCAGCCATTATACCGGGGACTGGAGGCAGCCCCAGCATTTT.

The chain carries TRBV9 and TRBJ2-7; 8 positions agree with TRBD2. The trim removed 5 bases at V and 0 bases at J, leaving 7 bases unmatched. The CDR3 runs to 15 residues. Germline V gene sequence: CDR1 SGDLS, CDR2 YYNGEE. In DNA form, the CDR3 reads TGTGCCAGCAGTCCGGGGGCGGGAGGCTCCTACGAGCAGTACTTC. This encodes CASSPGAGGSYEQYF. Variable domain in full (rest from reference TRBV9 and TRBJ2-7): DSGVTQTPKHLITATGQRVTLRCSPRSGDLSVYWYQQSLDQGLQFLIQYYNGEERAKGNILERFSAQQFPDLHSELNLSSLELGDSALYFCASSPGAGGSYEQYFGPGTRLTVT.

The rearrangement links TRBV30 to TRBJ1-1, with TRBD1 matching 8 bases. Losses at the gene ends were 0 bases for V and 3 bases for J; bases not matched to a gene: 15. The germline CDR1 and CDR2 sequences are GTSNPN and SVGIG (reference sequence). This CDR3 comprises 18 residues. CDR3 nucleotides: TGTGCCTGGAGTGTACCAAGGAGGACAGGGAAAGGGGACACTGAAGCTTTCTTT. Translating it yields CAWSVPRRTGKGDTEAFF.

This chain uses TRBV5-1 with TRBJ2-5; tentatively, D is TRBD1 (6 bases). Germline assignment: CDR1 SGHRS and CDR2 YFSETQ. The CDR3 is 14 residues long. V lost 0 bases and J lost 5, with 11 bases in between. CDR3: CASSLEYREETQYF. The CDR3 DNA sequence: TGCGCCAGCAGCTTGGAGTACAGGGAGGAGACCCAGTACTTC.

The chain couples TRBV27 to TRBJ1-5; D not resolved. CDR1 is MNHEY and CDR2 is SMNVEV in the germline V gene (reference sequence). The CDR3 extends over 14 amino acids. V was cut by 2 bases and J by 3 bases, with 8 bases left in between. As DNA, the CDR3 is TGTGCCAGCAGTTTAATGCCGGACAATCAGCCCCAGCATTTT. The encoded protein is CASSLMPDNQPQHF.

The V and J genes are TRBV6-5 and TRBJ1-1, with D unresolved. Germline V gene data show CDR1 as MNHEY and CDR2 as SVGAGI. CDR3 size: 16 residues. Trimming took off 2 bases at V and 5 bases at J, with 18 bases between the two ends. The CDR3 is CASSYNGKVGWTEAFF. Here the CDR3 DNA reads TGTGCCAGCAGTTACAATGGGAAAGTAGGGTGGACTGAAGCTTTCTTT.

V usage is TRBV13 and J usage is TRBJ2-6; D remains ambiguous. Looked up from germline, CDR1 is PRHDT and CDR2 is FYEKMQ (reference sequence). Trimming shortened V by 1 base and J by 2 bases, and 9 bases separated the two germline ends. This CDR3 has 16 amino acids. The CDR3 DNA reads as TGTGCCAGCAGCTTAGAGGCAGTCCCTGGGGCCAACGTCCTGACTTTC. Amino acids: CASSLEAVPGANVLTF.

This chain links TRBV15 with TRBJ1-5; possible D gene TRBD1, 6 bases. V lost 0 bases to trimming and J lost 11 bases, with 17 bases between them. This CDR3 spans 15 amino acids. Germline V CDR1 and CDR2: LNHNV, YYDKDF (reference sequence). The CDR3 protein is CATSRDGDTLVTQHF. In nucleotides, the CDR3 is TGTGCCACCAGCAGAGACGGGGACACCTTAGTCACCCAGCATTTT.

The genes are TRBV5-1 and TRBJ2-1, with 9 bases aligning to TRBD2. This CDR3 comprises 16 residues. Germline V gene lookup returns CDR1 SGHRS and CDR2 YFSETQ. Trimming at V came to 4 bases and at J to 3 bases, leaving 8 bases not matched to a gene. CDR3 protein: CASSRKGLADYNEQFF. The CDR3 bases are TGCGCCAGCAGCCGAAAGGGACTAGCAGACTACAATGAGCAGTTCTTC. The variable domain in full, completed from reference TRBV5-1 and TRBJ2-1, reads KAGVTQTPRYLIKTRGQQVTLSCSPISGHRSVSWYQQTPGQGLQFLFEYFSETQRNKGNFPGRFSGRQFSNSRSEMNVSTLELGDSALYLCASSRKGLADYNEQFFGPGTRLTVL.

In DNA, the CDR3 is TGTGCCAGCAGTCGCCTTACTAGTACCTACAATGAGCAGTTCTTC. Translating it yields CASSRLTSTYNEQFF. The chain couples TRBV6-5 to TRBJ2-1, with D perhaps TRBD2 (5 bases). The CDR3 length is 15 residues. The germline V gene has CDR1 MNHEY and CDR2 SVGAGI. V was cut by 5 bases and J by 2 bases, with 13 bases left in between.

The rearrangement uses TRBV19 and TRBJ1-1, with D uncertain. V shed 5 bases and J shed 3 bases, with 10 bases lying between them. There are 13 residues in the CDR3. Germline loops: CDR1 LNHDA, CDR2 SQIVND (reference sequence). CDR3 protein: CASSFGRDTEAFF. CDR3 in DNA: TGTGCCAGTAGTTTCGGGAGGGACACTGAAGCTTTCTTT.

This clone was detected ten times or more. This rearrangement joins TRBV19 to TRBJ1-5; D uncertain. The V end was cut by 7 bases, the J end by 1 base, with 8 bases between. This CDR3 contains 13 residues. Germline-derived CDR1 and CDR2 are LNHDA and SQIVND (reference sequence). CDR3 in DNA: TGTGCCAGTACGTCCTTAAGCAATCAGCCCCAGCATTTT. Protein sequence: CASTSLSNQPQHF.

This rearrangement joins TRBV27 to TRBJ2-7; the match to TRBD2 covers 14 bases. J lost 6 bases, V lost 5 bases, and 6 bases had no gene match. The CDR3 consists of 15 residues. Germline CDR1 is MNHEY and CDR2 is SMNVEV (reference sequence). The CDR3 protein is CASSPGLAGVLEQYF. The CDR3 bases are TGTGCCAGCAGTCCGGGACTAGCGGGAGTTCTCGAGCAGTACTTC.

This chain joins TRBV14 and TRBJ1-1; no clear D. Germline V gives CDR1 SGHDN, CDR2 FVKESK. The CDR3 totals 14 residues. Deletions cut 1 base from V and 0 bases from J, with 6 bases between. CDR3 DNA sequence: TGTGCCAGCAGCCAAGGCACCGTGAACACTGAAGCTTTCTTT. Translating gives CASSQGTVNTEAFF.

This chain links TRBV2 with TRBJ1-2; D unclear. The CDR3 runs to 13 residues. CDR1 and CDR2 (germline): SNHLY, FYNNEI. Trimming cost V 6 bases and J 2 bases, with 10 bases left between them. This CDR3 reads CASRFARNYGYTF. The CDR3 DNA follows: TGTGCCAGCAGATTTGCCAGGAACTATGGCTACACCTTC.

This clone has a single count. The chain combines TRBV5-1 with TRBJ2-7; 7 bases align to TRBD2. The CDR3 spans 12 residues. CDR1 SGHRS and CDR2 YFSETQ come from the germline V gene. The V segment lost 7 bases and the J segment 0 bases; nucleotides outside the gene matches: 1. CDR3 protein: CASGGGSYEQYF. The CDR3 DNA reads TGCGCCAGCGGGGGGGGCTCCTACGAGCAGTACTTC.

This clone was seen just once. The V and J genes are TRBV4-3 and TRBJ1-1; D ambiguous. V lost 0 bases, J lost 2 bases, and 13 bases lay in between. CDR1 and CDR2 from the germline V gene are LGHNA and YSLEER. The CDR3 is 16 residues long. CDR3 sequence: CASSQDLGRPNTEAFF. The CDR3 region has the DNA TGCGCCAGCAGCCAAGATCTAGGCAGACCTAACACTGAAGCTTTCTTT.

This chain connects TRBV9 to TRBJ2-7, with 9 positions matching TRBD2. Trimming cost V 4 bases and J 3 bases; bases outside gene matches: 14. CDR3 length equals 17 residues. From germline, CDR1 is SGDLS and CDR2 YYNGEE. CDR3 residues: CASSPSRGRALVYEQYF. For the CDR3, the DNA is TGTGCCAGCAGCCCAAGCCGCGGGAGGGCCTTAGTCTACGAGCAGTACTTC.

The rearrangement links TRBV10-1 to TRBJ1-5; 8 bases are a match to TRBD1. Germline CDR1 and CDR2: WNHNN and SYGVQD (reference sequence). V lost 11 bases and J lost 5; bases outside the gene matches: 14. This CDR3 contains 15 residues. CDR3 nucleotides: TGCGCCGGCCTGGAGGCGCAGGGGGCTCATCAGCCCCAGCATTTT. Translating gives CAGLEAQGAHQPQHF.

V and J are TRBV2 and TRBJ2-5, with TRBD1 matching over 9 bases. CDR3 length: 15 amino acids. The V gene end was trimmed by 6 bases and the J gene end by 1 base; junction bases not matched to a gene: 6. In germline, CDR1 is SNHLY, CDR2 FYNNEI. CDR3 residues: CASRPDRGAQETQYF. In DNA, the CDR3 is TGTGCCAGCAGGCCAGACAGGGGGGCCCAAGAGACCCAGTACTTC.